The text below deals with one TCR beta chain. CDR3 length equals 12 residues. Germline V gene data show CDR1 as SEHNR and CDR2 as FQNEAQ (reference sequence). Trimming shortened V by 6 bases and J by 4 bases, and 10 bases separated the two germline ends. This sample is part of a study of blood T cell repertoires in COVID-19. In the original analysis: Scientists estimated how many nucleated cells there were by amplifying reference gene primers. Using immunoSEQ multiplex PCR, the repertoire was profiled, and TCRdb retains in-frame clones only, with some absent. The DNA was the basis for D and trimming; V, J and clone size are from that table. Counted here are more than 95,000 clones, over 75% occurring once; the ten biggest clones make up 5% to 6.5%.

This rearrangement joins TRBV7-9 to TRBJ2-7, with D uncertain. The sequenced sample was peripheral blood. The TCR sequence derives from a human donor in a cohort sampled during active COVID-19. CDR3 residues: CASSLVAYEQYF. The DNA for the CDR3 is TGTGCCAGCAGTCTCGTCGCGTACGAGCAGTACTTC.